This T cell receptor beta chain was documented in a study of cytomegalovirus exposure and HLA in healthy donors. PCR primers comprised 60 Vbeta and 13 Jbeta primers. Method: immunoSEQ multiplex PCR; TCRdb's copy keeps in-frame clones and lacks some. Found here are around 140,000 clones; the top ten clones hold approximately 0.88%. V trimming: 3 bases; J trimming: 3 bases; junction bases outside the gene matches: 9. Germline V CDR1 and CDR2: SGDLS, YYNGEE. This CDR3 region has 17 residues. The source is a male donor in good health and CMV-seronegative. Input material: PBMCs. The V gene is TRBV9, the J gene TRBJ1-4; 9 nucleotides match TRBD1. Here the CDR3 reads CASSGGTGKSPNEKLFF. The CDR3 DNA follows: TGTGCCAGCAGCGGAGGGACAGGGAAGTCGCCTAATGAAAAACTGTTTTTT.